This T cell receptor (beta chain) was found in a study of blood T cell repertoires in COVID-19 (dated by TCRdb to 2018 to 2021). Background for the entire study: Collaborator samples came from the United States, Italy and Spain and covered acute and convalescent phases of COVID-19. The prospective study material was composed of cDNA or gDNA derived from T cells, B-cell-depleted T cells, or PBMCs. Subjects who had been exposed to COVID-19, were actively infected with it, or had recovered from it provided the deeply sampled blood TCRbeta repertoires that made up the dataset. The repertoires were released in a freely available public database intended as a resource for research on the immune response to SARS-CoV-2. The samples were drawn from the first 160 participants of the ongoing ImmuneRACE study and from 950 to 1,500 subjects provided by 6 global collaborators. The sample metadata nearly always contained a de-identified subject ID, COVID-19 status, age in years and sex. HLA class I and class II types, where available, came from metadata supplied by the sample provider rather than from assay-based typing. Summary of the overall study and its limitations: Clinical and demographic metadata were provided uncurated, with the amount varying by source and participant.

In the case of this clone: The target of this receptor is not known. No much larger clonotype is one base removed from it; base qualities were not supplied.

The immunoSEQ Assay, a bias-controlled multiplex PCR, was used to amplify TCRbeta CDR3 regions from genomic DNA. Per the source publication's procedure: Nucleated cell counts per sample were estimated from amplification of reference gene primers within the assay. To quantify the absolute abundance of each unique TCRbeta CDR3 rearrangement, sequence reads were collapsed and filtered. For each sample, productive Simpson clonality was calculated as the square root of Simpson's diversity index across productive rearrangements. This immuneACCESS table, as held by TCRdb, lists in-frame sequences with V and J called but not all clones. Of the missing ones, under half trace to an unresolved V gene in checked studies; the others have no known cause. D and trimming come from the DNA, and the V and J calls and clone size come from that table. Across this sample there are some 87,000 clones, with approximately 91% seen only once. The top ten constitute under 3.5% of the sample.

Per the germline V gene, MDHEN is the CDR1 and SYDVKM is the CDR2. At the junction V is shortened by 3 bases and J by 8 bases; bases outside the gene matches: 5. The CDR3, cysteine through phenylalanine, is 13 amino acids long. Just CDR3 DNA is preserved here, 39 bases in frame from base 1. Collaborating institutions collected whole blood in K2EDTA tubes following their own protocols. Collaborator samples were shipped for TCRbeta analysis as frozen whole blood, isolated PBMCs, or DNA extracted from either sample type. Sequenced input: peripheral blood. Recombination joined TRBV28 with TRBJ1-2; a stretch of 8 junction bases matches TRBD1. The TCR comes from a woman aged 65 to 85 with acute or convalescent COVID-19. The sequence in DNA is TGTGCCAGCAGTTTGGCAGGGGGCCGGGGCTACACCTTC. It codes for CASSLAGGRGYTF.